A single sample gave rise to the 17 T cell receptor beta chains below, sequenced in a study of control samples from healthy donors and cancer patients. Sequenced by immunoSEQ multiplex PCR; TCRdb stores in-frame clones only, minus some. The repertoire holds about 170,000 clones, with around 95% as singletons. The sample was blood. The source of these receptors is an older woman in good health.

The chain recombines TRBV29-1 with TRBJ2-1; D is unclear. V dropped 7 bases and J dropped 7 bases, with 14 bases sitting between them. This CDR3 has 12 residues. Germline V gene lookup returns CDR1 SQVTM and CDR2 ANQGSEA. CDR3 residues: CSGQVNGNEQFF. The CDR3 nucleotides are TGCAGCGGGCAGGTTAACGGTAATGAGCAGTTCTTC.

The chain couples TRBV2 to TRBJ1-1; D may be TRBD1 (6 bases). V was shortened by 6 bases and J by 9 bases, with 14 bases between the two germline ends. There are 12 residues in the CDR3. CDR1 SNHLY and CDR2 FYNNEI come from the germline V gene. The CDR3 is CASREEGTQAFF. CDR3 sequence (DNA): TGTGCCAGCAGAGAGGAGGGGACACAAGCTTTCTTT.

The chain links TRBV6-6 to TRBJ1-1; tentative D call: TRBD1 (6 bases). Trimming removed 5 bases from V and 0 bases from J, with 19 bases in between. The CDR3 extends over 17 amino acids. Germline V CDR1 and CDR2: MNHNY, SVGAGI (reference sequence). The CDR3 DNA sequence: TGTGCCAGCAGTCCCCCCGACAGGAGGGCTTTGAACACTGAAGCTTTCTTT. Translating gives CASSPPDRRALNTEAFF.

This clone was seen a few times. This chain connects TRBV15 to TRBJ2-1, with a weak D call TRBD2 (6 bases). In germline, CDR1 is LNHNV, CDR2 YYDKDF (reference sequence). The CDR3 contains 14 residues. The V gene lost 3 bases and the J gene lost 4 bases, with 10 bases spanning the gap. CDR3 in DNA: TGTGCCACCAGCAGCCGGGAGACATACAATGAGCAGTTCTTC. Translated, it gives CATSSRETYNEQFF.

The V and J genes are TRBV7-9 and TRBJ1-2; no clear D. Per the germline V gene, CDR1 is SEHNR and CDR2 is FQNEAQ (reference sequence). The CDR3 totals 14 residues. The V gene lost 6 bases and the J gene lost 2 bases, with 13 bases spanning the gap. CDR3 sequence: CASSARSGNYGYTF. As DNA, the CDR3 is TGTGCCAGCAGTGCCCGCAGTGGAAACTATGGCTACACCTTC.

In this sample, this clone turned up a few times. The CDR3 is CSVGGLNTEAFF. CDR3 coding DNA: TGCAGCGTCGGAGGTCTGAACACTGAAGCTTTCTTT. This chain uses TRBV29-1 with TRBJ1-1; no clear D. Germline-derived CDR1 and CDR2 are SQVTM and ANQGSEA. This CDR3 spans 12 amino acids. The V and J ends lost 6 bases and 0 bases respectively, with 8 bases between them.

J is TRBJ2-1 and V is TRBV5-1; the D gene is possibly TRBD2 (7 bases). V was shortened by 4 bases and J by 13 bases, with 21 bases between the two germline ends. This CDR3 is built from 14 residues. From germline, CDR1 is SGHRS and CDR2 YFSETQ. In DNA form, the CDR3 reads TGCGCCAGCAGCCTTGGGTCTACCGGGGGGCCTCAGTTCTTC. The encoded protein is CASSLGSTGGPQFF.

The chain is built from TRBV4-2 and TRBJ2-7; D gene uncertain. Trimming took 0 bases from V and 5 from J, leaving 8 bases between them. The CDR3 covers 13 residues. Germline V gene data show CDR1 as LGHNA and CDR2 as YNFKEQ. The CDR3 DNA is TGTGCCAGCAGCCAAGATTTGGGGAACGAGCAGTACTTC. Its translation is CASSQDLGNEQYF.

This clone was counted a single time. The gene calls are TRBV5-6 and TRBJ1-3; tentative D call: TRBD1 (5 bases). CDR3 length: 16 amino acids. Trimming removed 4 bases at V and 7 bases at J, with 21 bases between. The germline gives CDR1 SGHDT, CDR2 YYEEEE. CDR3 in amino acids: CASSARGRKTSNTIYF. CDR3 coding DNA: TGTGCCAGCAGCGCCCGGGGACGGAAAACGTCCAACACCATATATTTT.

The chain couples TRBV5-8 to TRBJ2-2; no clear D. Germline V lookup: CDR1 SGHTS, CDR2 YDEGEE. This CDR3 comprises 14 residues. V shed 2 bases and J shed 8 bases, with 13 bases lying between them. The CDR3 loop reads CASSFTPNSGELFF. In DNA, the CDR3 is TGTGCCAGCAGCTTTACGCCGAATTCGGGGGAGCTGTTTTTT.

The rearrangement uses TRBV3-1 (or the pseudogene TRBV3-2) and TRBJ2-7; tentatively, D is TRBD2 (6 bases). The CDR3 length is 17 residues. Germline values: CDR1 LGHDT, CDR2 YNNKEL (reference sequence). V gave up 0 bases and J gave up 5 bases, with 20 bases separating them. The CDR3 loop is CASSQDGGSCNENEQYF. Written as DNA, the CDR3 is TGTGCCAGCAGCCAAGATGGGGGGTCCTGTAATGAAAACGAGCAGTACTTC.

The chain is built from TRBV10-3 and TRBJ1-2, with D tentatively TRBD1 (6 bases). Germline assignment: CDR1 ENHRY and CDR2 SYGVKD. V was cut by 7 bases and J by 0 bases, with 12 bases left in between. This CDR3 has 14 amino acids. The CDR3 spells CAIKGTTANYGYTF. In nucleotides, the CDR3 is TGTGCCATCAAAGGGACAACAGCTAACTATGGCTACACCTTC.

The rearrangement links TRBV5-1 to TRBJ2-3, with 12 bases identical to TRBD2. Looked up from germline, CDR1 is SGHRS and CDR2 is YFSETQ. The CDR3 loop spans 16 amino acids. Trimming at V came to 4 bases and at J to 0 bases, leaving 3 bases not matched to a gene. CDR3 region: CASSEGLAGSTDTQYF. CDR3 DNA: TGCGCCAGCAGCGAAGGACTAGCGGGGAGCACAGATACGCAGTATTTT.

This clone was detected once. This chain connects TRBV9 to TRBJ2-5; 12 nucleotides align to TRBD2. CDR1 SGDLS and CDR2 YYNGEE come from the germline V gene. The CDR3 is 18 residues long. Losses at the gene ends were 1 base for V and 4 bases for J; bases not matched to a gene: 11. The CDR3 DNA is TGTGCCAGCAGCGTACCAACACTAGCGGGGGGCGGTCTAGAGACCCAGTACTTC. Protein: CASSVPTLAGGGLETQYF.

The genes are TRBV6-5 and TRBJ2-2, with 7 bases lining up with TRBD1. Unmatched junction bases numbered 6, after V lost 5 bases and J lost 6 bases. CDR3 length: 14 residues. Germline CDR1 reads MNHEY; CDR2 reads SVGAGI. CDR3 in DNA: TGTGCCAGCAGTCCGGGACAGACATCCGGGGAGCTGTTTTTT. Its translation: CASSPGQTSGELFF.

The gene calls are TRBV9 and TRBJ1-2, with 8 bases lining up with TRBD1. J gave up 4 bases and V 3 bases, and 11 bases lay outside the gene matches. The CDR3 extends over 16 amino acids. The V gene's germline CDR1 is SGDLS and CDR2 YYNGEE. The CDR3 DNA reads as TGTGCCAGCAGCGGACCATACGGAGGACAGGGCTATGGCTACACCTTC. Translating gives CASSGPYGGQGYGYTF.

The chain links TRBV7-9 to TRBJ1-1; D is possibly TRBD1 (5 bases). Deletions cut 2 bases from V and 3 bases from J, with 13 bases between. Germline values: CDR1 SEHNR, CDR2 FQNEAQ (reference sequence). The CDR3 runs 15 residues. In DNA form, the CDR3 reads TGTGCCAGCAGCTTAACGGGCCTGGGGGACACTGAAGCTTTCTTT. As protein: CASSLTGLGDTEAFF.